The rows below give T cell receptor beta chains drawn from one sample of a study of CD8 T cells in Susac syndrome. TCRdb fed the immunoSEQ multiplex PCR reads into MiXCR, producing one record per CDR3 protein. The repertoire has around 110,000 distinct CDR3 sequences, roughly 94% of them found once; the top ten carry around 0.4%. The sample was CD8+ T cells from PBMCs. These receptors were collected from a human donor with Susac syndrome. Both conserved end residues are part of each CDR3. Fields, in order: D gene, V gene, J gene, clone size, CDR3 DNA, CDR3 protein. The D gene is left open where the match is weak. Where a row states a size, it is once, few, many or the class of an expanded clone; other rows omit it.

d_call: TRBD1; v_call: TRBV20-1; j_call: TRBJ1-2; clone_size: .; cdr3_nt: TGCAGTGCCCCCGGACAGGACGGGTTTCGGTATGGCTACACCTTC; cdr3_aa: CSAPGQDGFRYGYTF
d_call: TRBD2; v_call: TRBV27; j_call: TRBJ2-7; clone_size: once; cdr3_nt: TGTGCCAGCACCTTCCGCGGGAGCTACGAGCAGTACTTC; cdr3_aa: CASTFRGSYEQYF
d_call: TRBD2; v_call: TRBV13; j_call: TRBJ2-5; clone_size: once; cdr3_nt: TGTGCCAGCAGCACGAGACTAGCGGGGAAGTCGGAGACCCAGTACTTC; cdr3_aa: CASSTRLAGKSETQYF
d_call: .; v_call: TRBV27; j_call: TRBJ1-5; clone_size: .; cdr3_nt: TGTGCCAGCAGTTACGTGGGCAATCAGCCCCAGCATTTT; cdr3_aa: CASSYVGNQPQHF
d_call: .; v_call: TRBV29-1; j_call: TRBJ2-7; clone_size: .; cdr3_nt: TGCAGCGTTGTTTTGGCAGGGTCCACCTACGAGCAGTACTTC; cdr3_aa: CSVVLAGSTYEQYF
d_call: .; v_call: TRBV14; j_call: TRBJ2-1; clone_size: .; cdr3_nt: TGTGCCAGCAGCCAATACCGGCGGGAGCAGTTCTTC; cdr3_aa: CASSQYRREQFF
d_call: .; v_call: TRBV7-8; j_call: TRBJ2-5; clone_size: .; cdr3_nt: TGTGCCAGCAGCTTAACGGGGAGCCAAGAGACCCAGTACTTC; cdr3_aa: CASSLTGSQETQYF
d_call: .; v_call: TRBV4-1; j_call: TRBJ1-1; clone_size: .; cdr3_nt: TGCGCCAGCAGCCTAATACAGGGGAACACTGAAGCTTTCTTT; cdr3_aa: CASSLIQGNTEAFF
d_call: .; v_call: TRBV5-4; j_call: TRBJ1-2; clone_size: .; cdr3_nt: TGTGCCAGCAGCTTGAGGAGGGAGCGCCCGAACTATGGCTACACCTTC; cdr3_aa: CASSLRRERPNYGYTF
d_call: TRBD1; v_call: TRBV20-1; j_call: TRBJ1-6; clone_size: .; cdr3_nt: TGCAGTGCTAGAGGCTCCGGGACAGGGGGCAATTCACCCCTCCACTTT; cdr3_aa: CSARGSGTGGNSPLHF
d_call: .; v_call: TRBV15; j_call: TRBJ2-7; clone_size: .; cdr3_nt: TGTGCCACCAGCACTACGTCCAGAGAGATCCCCTACGAGCAGTACTTC; cdr3_aa: CATSTTSREIPYEQYF
d_call: .; v_call: TRBV29-1; j_call: TRBJ2-7; clone_size: .; cdr3_nt: TGCAGCGTTGTCCTGCCAGCCCTCTACGAGCAGTACTTC; cdr3_aa: CSVVLPALYEQYF
d_call: TRBD1; v_call: TRBV6-2/TRBV6-3; j_call: TRBJ2-7; clone_size: .; cdr3_nt: TGTGCCAGCAGTTACCCGGGACAGTCCTACGAGCAGTACTTC; cdr3_aa: CASSYPGQSYEQYF
d_call: .; v_call: TRBV20-1; j_call: TRBJ1-3; clone_size: .; cdr3_nt: TGCAGTGCTAAGCCGACGGGAAGCTCTGGAAACACCATATATTTT; cdr3_aa: CSAKPTGSSGNTIYF
d_call: .; v_call: TRBV24-1; j_call: TRBJ2-2; clone_size: .; cdr3_nt: TGTGCCACCAGTGATTCCGGGATCGACACCGGGGAGCTGTTTTTT; cdr3_aa: CATSDSGIDTGELFF
d_call: .; v_call: TRBV6-5; j_call: TRBJ2-5; clone_size: .; cdr3_nt: TGTGCCAGCAGTTACTCGAGAGGAAGTAGAGGGGGAGGGGAGACCCAGTACTTC; cdr3_aa: CASSYSRGSRGGGETQYF
d_call: .; v_call: TRBV9; j_call: TRBJ2-7; clone_size: .; cdr3_nt: TGTGCCAGCAGCGCCGGGGACGGACCCTACGAGCAGTACTTC; cdr3_aa: CASSAGDGPYEQYF
d_call: .; v_call: TRBV6-1; j_call: TRBJ2-5; clone_size: .; cdr3_nt: TGTGCCAGCAGTGAATACCGGGGCCGGAGAGAGACCCAGTACTTC; cdr3_aa: CASSEYRGRRETQYF
d_call: .; v_call: TRBV14; j_call: TRBJ2-7; clone_size: .; cdr3_nt: TGTGCCAGCAGCCCCTCTGGGAACTACTACGAGCAGTACTTC; cdr3_aa: CASSPSGNYYEQYF
d_call: TRBD2; v_call: TRBV20-1; j_call: TRBJ2-5; clone_size: .; cdr3_nt: TGCAGTGCCAAAGCGGGGCAAGAGACCCAGTACTTC; cdr3_aa: CSAKAGQETQYF
d_call: .; v_call: TRBV29-1; j_call: TRBJ1-2; clone_size: .; cdr3_nt: TGCAGCGTTTCTCCTGAGACGGCCTACTATGGCTACACCTTC; cdr3_aa: CSVSPETAYYGYTF
d_call: TRBD1; v_call: TRBV27; j_call: TRBJ1-6; clone_size: .; cdr3_nt: TGTGCCAGCAGTCCTTCCAAGACAGGGGTAAGGCCCCTCCACTTT; cdr3_aa: CASSPSKTGVRPLHF
d_call: TRBD2; v_call: TRBV9; j_call: TRBJ2-5; clone_size: .; cdr3_nt: TGTGCCAGCAGTAGACTAGCGGGGGGCCGGGAGACCCAGTACTTC; cdr3_aa: CASSRLAGGRETQYF
d_call: .; v_call: TRBV12-3/TRBV12-4; j_call: TRBJ1-1; clone_size: .; cdr3_nt: TGTGCCAGCATCTTGACGGTGAACACTGAAGCTTTCTTT; cdr3_aa: CASILTVNTEAFF
d_call: .; v_call: TRBV9; j_call: TRBJ1-3; clone_size: .; cdr3_nt: TGTGCCAGCAGCTCCCCAGTCGGGGAGGGTGGAAACACCATATATTTT; cdr3_aa: CASSSPVGEGGNTIYF
d_call: TRBD1; v_call: TRBV7-8; j_call: TRBJ1-1; clone_size: .; cdr3_nt: TGTGCCAGCAGCCCGGGACAGGGGACAAGTAACACTGAAGCTTTCTTT; cdr3_aa: CASSPGQGTSNTEAFF
d_call: .; v_call: TRBV20-1; j_call: TRBJ1-2; clone_size: .; cdr3_nt: TGCAGTGCTACCAGACAGGTGGACTATGGCTACACCTTC; cdr3_aa: CSATRQVDYGYTF
d_call: TRBD1; v_call: TRBV9; j_call: TRBJ1-6; clone_size: .; cdr3_nt: TGTGCCAGCAGCAGGACAGGGTTAAATGATTCACCCCTCCACTTT; cdr3_aa: CASSRTGLNDSPLHF
d_call: .; v_call: TRBV7-2; j_call: TRBJ2-3; clone_size: .; cdr3_nt: TGTGCCAGCAGCTCCACGTATACGCAGTATTTT; cdr3_aa: CASSSTYTQYF
d_call: TRBD2; v_call: TRBV9; j_call: TRBJ2-2; clone_size: .; cdr3_nt: TGTGCCAGCGGTCGGGGGGCCGGGGAGCTGTTTTTT; cdr3_aa: CASGRGAGELFF
d_call: .; v_call: TRBV7-9; j_call: TRBJ1-2; clone_size: .; cdr3_nt: TGTGCCAGCGGCAGGTCGCCCGGGGGAGACTTGAATGGCTACACCTTC; cdr3_aa: CASGRSPGGDLNGYTF
d_call: .; v_call: TRBV2; j_call: TRBJ2-1; clone_size: .; cdr3_nt: TGTGCCACCCTAGACAGAGAGCAGTTCTTC; cdr3_aa: CATLDREQFF
d_call: TRBD2; v_call: TRBV25-1; j_call: TRBJ2-5; clone_size: .; cdr3_nt: TGTGCCAGCAGTGTCCCGGGGGGACAAGAGACCCAGTACTTC; cdr3_aa: CASSVPGGQETQYF
d_call: TRBD2; v_call: TRBV12-3/TRBV12-4; j_call: TRBJ2-7; clone_size: .; cdr3_nt: TGTGCCAGCAGTTTGGCGGGGGGGTTCTACGAGCAGTACTTC; cdr3_aa: CASSLAGGFYEQYF
d_call: .; v_call: TRBV13; j_call: TRBJ2-1; clone_size: once; cdr3_nt: TGTGCCAGCAGCTTAGGCCCCACCTACAATGAGCAGTTCTTC; cdr3_aa: CASSLGPTYNEQFF
d_call: .; v_call: TRBV4-1; j_call: TRBJ2-7; clone_size: .; cdr3_nt: TGCGCCAGCAGCCAAGGTGAAGGGGACGCCCAGTACTTC; cdr3_aa: CASSQGEGDAQYF
d_call: TRBD2; v_call: TRBV6-2/TRBV6-3; j_call: TRBJ2-5; clone_size: .; cdr3_nt: TGTGCCAGCAGTATAGGACTAGCGGGCATCCAAGAGACCCAGTACTTC; cdr3_aa: CASSIGLAGIQETQYF
d_call: .; v_call: TRBV14; j_call: TRBJ2-1; clone_size: .; cdr3_nt: TGTGCCAGCAGCCAGCTTAGCGGTGACGATCAGTTCTTC; cdr3_aa: CASSQLSGDDQFF
d_call: .; v_call: TRBV11-1; j_call: TRBJ2-5; clone_size: .; cdr3_nt: TGTGCCAGCAGCCCCCGGGACGGACAAGAGACCCAGTACTTC; cdr3_aa: CASSPRDGQETQYF
d_call: .; v_call: TRBV11-2; j_call: TRBJ2-7; clone_size: .; cdr3_nt: TGTGCCAGCAGCTCGGACAGTAGCTCCTACGAGCAGTACTTC; cdr3_aa: CASSSDSSSYEQYF
d_call: .; v_call: TRBV5-4; j_call: TRBJ2-7; clone_size: .; cdr3_nt: TGTGCCAGCAGCTTGGTCGGGGGAGCGACCTACGAGCAGTACTTC; cdr3_aa: CASSLVGGATYEQYF
d_call: .; v_call: TRBV7-8; j_call: TRBJ2-3; clone_size: .; cdr3_nt: TGTGCCAGCAGCTTAGCGAGGGTAGCGGTTAGCACAGATACGCAGTATTTT; cdr3_aa: CASSLARVAVSTDTQYF
d_call: TRBD1; v_call: TRBV29-1; j_call: TRBJ1-2; clone_size: once; cdr3_nt: TGCAGCGGAATAGGGACAGACGATGGCTACACCTTC; cdr3_aa: CSGIGTDDGYTF
d_call: .; v_call: TRBV13; j_call: TRBJ2-5; clone_size: .; cdr3_nt: TGTGCCAGCAGCTTACGGCAGCAAGAGACCCAGTACTTC; cdr3_aa: CASSLRQQETQYF
d_call: .; v_call: TRBV19; j_call: TRBJ1-1; clone_size: few; cdr3_nt: TGTGCCAGTAGTATCTCCGGGATGAACACTGAAGCTTTCTTT; cdr3_aa: CASSISGMNTEAFF
d_call: .; v_call: TRBV9; j_call: TRBJ2-7; clone_size: .; cdr3_nt: TGTGCCAGCAGCGGTCCCCGAGTCTACGAGCAGTACTTC; cdr3_aa: CASSGPRVYEQYF
d_call: .; v_call: TRBV6-1; j_call: TRBJ2-3; clone_size: .; cdr3_nt: TGTGCCAGCAGTGAAACGGACAGCACAGATACGCAGTATTTT; cdr3_aa: CASSETDSTDTQYF
d_call: TRBD2; v_call: TRBV29-1; j_call: TRBJ2-2; clone_size: .; cdr3_nt: TGCAGCGTTGAAGACGGGACTAGCGGGGGGAACACCGGGGAGCTGTTTTTT; cdr3_aa: CSVEDGTSGGNTGELFF
d_call: .; v_call: TRBV2; j_call: TRBJ1-4; clone_size: .; cdr3_nt: TGTGCCAGCAGTCCGGCCACAGGGGAAAAACTGTTTTTT; cdr3_aa: CASSPATGEKLFF
d_call: .; v_call: TRBV7-9; j_call: TRBJ1-1; clone_size: .; cdr3_nt: TGTGCCAGCAGCCAGGGCCGTCCAGCGTTTAACACTGAAGCTTTCTTT; cdr3_aa: CASSQGRPAFNTEAFF
d_call: .; v_call: TRBV9; j_call: TRBJ2-2; clone_size: .; cdr3_nt: TGTGCCAGCAGGTCAAGGCCAGGGCCGAACACCGGGGAGCTGTTTTTT; cdr3_aa: CASRSRPGPNTGELFF
d_call: .; v_call: TRBV29-1; j_call: TRBJ1-1; clone_size: .; cdr3_nt: TGCAGCGTTGAAGTTTACACTGAAGCTTTCTTT; cdr3_aa: CSVEVYTEAFF
d_call: .; v_call: TRBV24-1; j_call: TRBJ2-1; clone_size: .; cdr3_nt: TGTGCCATCAGTAGCTCCTACAATGAGCAGTTCTTC; cdr3_aa: CAISSSYNEQFF
d_call: TRBD2; v_call: TRBV20-1; j_call: TRBJ2-1; clone_size: .; cdr3_nt: TGCAGTGCTGTTAGCGGGGGGGCATATGAGCAGTTCTTC; cdr3_aa: CSAVSGGAYEQFF
d_call: .; v_call: TRBV29-1; j_call: TRBJ1-1; clone_size: once; cdr3_nt: TGCAGCGCCGCCGGGGTGATGAACACTGAAGCTTTCTTT; cdr3_aa: CSAAGVMNTEAFF
d_call: TRBD1; v_call: TRBV9; j_call: TRBJ2-7; clone_size: .; cdr3_nt: TGTGCCAGCAGCAACACGGACAGGGGGGACTCCTACGAGCAGTACTTC; cdr3_aa: CASSNTDRGDSYEQYF
d_call: .; v_call: TRBV12-3/TRBV12-4; j_call: TRBJ1-2; clone_size: .; cdr3_nt: TGTGCCAGCAGTAAATCGGACAGTCCGGGGGGCTACACCTTC; cdr3_aa: CASSKSDSPGGYTF